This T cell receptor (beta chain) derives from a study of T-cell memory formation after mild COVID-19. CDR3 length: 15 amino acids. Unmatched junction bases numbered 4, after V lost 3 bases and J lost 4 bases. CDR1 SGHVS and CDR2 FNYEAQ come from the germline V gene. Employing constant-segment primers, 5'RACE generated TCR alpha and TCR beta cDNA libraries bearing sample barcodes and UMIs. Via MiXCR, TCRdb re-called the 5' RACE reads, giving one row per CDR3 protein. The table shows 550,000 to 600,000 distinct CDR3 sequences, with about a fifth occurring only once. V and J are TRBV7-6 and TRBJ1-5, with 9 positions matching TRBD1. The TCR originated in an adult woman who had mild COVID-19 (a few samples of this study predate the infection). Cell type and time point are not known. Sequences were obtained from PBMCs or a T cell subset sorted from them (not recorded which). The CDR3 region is CASSFGTGQNQPQHF. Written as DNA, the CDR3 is TGTGCCAGCAGCTTTGGGACAGGGCAAAATCAGCCCCAGCATTTT.